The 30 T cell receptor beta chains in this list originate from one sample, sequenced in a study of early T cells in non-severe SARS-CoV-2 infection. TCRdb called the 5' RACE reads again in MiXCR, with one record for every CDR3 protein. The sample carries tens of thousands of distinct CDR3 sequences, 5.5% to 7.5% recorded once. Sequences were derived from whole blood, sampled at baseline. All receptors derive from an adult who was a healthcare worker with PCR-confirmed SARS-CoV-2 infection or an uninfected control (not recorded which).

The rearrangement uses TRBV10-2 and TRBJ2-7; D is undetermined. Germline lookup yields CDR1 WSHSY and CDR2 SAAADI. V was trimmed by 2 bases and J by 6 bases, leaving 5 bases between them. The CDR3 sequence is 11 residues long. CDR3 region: CASSEGSEQYF. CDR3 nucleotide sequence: TGCGCCAGCAGTGAGGGCTCCGAGCAGTACTTC.

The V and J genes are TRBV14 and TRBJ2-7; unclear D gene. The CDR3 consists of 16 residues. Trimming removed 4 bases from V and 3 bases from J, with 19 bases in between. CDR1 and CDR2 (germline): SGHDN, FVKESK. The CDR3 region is CASSPLGRGYRYEQYF. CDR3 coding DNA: TGTGCCAGCAGCCCCCTGGGCAGAGGCTATCGCTACGAGCAGTACTTC. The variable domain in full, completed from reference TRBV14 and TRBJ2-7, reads EAGVTQFPSHSVIEKGQTVTLRCDPISGHDNLYWYRRVMGKEIKFLLHFVKESKQDESGMPNNRFLAERTGGTYSTLKVQPAELEDSGVYFCASSPLGRGYRYEQYFGPGTRLTVT.

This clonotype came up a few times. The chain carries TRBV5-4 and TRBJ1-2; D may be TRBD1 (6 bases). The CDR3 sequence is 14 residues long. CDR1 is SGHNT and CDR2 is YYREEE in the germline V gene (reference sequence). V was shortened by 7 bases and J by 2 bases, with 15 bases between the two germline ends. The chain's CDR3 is CASAGELINYGYTF. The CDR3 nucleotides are TGTGCCAGCGCAGGGGAGCTTATCAACTATGGCTACACCTTC.

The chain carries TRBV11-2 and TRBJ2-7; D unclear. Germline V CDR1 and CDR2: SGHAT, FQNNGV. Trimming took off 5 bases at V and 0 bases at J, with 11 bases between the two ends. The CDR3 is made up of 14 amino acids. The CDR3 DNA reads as TGTGCCAGCAGCCGTGCTAGTAGCTCCTACGAGCAGTACTTC. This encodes CASSRASSSYEQYF.

CDR3 bases: TGTGCCAGCAGTTTTCGGACTAGCGGATACAATGAGCAGTTCTTC. It encodes CASSFRTSGYNEQFF. The chain is built from TRBV6-2 or TRBV6-3 and TRBJ2-1; 10 nucleotides line up with TRBD2. In germline, CDR1 is MNHEY, CDR2 SVGEGT. V shed 4 bases and J 4 bases; nucleotides not matched to a gene: 4. This CDR3 spans 15 amino acids.

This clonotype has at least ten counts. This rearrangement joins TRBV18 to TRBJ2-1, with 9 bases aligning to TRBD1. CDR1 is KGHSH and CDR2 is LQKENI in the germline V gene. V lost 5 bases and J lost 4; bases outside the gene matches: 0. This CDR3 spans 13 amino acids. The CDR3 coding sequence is TGTGCCAGCTCAGGACAGGGGTACAATGAGCAGTTCTTC. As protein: CASSGQGYNEQFF.

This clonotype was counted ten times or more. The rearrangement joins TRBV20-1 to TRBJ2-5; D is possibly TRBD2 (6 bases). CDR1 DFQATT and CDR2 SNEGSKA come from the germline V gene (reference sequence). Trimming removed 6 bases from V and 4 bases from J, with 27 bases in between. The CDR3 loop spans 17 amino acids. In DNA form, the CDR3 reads TGCAGTGCGGCCGGGGCGGGGCGAAAAACCTCTCGAGAGACCCAGTACTTC. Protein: CSAAGAGRKTSRETQYF.

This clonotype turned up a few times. The chain's CDR3 is CASSEGKGGGNEAFF. The CDR3 DNA reads as TGTGCCAGCAGTGAAGGAAAAGGAGGGGGGAATGAAGCTTTCTTT. The V gene is TRBV6-1, the J gene TRBJ1-1, with D tentatively TRBD1 (6 bases). CDR1 is MNHNS, CDR2 SASEGT, per germline. V dropped 1 base and J dropped 7 bases, with 16 bases sitting between them. The CDR3 spans 15 residues.

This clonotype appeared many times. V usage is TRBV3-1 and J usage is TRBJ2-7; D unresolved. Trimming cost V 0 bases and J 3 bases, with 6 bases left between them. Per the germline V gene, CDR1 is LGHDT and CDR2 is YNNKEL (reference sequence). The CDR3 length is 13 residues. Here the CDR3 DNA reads TGTGCCAGCAGCCAAGAAGCTAGCTACGAGCAGTACTTC. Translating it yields CASSQEASYEQYF.

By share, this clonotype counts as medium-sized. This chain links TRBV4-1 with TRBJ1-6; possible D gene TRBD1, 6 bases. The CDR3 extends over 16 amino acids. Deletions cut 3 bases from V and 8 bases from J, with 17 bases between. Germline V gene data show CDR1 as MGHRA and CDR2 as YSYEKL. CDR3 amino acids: CASSQGARGRYSPLHF. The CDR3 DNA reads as TGCGCCAGCAGCCAGGGGGCCAGGGGCCGCTATTCACCCCTCCACTTT.

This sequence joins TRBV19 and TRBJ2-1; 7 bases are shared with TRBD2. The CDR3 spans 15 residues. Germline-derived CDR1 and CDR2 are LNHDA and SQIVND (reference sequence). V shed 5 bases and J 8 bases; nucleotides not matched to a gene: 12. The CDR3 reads CASSGRTGEGHEQFF. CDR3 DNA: TGTGCCAGTAGTGGGAGGACCGGGGAGGGCCATGAGCAGTTCTTC.

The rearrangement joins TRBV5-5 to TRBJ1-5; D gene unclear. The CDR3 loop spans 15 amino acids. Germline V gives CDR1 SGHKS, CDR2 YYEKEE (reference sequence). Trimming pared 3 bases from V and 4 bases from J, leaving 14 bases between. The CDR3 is CASSSDGDPNQPQHF. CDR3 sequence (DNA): TGTGCCAGCAGCTCTGACGGGGATCCTAATCAGCCCCAGCATTTT.

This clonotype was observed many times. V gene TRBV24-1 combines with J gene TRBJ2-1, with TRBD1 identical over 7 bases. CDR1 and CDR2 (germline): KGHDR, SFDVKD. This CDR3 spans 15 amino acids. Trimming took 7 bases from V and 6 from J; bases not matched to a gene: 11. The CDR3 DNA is TGTGCCACCAGGAGGACAGGTTCTGGGACCAATGAGCAGTTCTTC. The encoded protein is CATRRTGSGTNEQFF.

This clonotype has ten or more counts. The CDR3 DNA is TGCAGTGCAGGGGACTACGACCACTACGAGCAGTACTTC. It encodes CSAGDYDHYEQYF. The chain employs TRBV20-1 and TRBJ2-7, with TRBD2 identical over 7 bases. Looked up from germline, CDR1 is DFQATT and CDR2 is SNEGSKA (reference sequence). Trimming at V came to 6 bases and at J to 3 bases, leaving 8 bases not matched to a gene. The CDR3 runs 13 residues.

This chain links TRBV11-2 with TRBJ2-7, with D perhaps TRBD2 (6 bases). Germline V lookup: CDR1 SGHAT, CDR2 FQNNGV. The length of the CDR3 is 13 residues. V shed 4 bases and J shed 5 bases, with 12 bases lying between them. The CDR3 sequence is CASSSSGGNEQYF. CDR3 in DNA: TGTGCCAGCAGCTCCTCCGGGGGAAACGAGCAGTACTTC.

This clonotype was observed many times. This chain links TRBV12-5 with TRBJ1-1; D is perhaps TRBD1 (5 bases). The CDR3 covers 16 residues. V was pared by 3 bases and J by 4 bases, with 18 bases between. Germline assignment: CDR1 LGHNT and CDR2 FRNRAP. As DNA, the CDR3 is TGTGCTAGTGGTTTTCGACGGACGGGGCTGGGCACTGAAGCTTTCTTT. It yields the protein CASGFRRTGLGTEAFF. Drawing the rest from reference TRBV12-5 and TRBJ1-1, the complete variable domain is DARVTQTPRHKVTEMGQEVTMRCQPILGHNTVFWYRQTMMQGLELLAYFRNRAPLDDSGMPKDRFSAEMPDATLATLKIQPSEPRDSAVYFCASGFRRTGLGTEAFFGQGTRLTVV.

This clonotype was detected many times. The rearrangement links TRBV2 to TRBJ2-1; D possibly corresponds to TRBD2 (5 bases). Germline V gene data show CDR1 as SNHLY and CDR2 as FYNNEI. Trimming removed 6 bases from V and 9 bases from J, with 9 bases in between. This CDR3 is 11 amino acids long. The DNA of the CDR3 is TGTGCCAGCAGGGGCCGGGGTGAGCAGTTCTTC. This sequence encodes CASRGRGEQFF. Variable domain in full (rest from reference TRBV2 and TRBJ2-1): EPEVTQTPSHQVTQMGQEVILRCVPISNHLYFYWYRQILGQKVEFLVSFYNNEISEKSEIFDDQFSVERPDGSNFTLKIRSTKLEDSAMYFCASRGRGEQFFGPGTRLTVL.

The CDR3, as DNA: TGTGCCAGCTCACCTATCCTGGGACAGGCCAAAAACATTCAGTACTTC. Residues: CASSPILGQAKNIQYF. The J gene is TRBJ2-4, the V gene TRBV18, with TRBD1 identical over 7 bases. With 3 bases clipped from V and 1 base from J, the junction kept 6 bases outside the gene matches. Per the germline V gene, CDR1 is KGHSH and CDR2 is LQKENI. The CDR3 loop spans 16 amino acids.

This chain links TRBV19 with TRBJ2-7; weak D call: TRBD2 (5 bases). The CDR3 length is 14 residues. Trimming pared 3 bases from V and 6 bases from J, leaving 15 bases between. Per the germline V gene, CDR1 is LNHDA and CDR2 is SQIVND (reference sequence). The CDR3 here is CASSISSGRSEQYF. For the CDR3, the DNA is TGTGCCAGTAGTATTAGTTCGGGAAGGAGCGAGCAGTACTTC.

CDR3 protein: CSAMRAGGIGIEQFF. In nucleotides, the CDR3 is TGCAGTGCTATGCGAGCGGGGGGGATTGGTATTGAGCAGTTCTTC. The rearrangement links TRBV20-1 to TRBJ2-1; 10 bases align to TRBD2. The germline V gene has CDR1 DFQATT and CDR2 SNEGSKA (reference sequence). With V trimmed by 4 bases and J by 9 bases, 12 bases remained unmatched. The CDR3 runs 15 residues.

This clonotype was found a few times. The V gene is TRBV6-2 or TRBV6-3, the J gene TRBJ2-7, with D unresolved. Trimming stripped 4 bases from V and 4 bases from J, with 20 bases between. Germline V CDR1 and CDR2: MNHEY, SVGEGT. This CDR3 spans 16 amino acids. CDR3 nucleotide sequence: TGTGCCAGCAGTTTCTACCTTGGCGGTGTCGGATACGAGCAGTACTTC. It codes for CASSFYLGGVGYEQYF.

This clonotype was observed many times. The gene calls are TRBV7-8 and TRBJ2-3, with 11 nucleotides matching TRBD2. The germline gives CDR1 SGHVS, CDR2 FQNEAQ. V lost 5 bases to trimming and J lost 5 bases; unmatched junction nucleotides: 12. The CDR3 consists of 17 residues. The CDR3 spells CASSLTSGTAEEDTQYF. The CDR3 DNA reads TGTGCCAGCAGCCTGACTAGCGGGACAGCAGAGGAAGATACGCAGTATTTT.

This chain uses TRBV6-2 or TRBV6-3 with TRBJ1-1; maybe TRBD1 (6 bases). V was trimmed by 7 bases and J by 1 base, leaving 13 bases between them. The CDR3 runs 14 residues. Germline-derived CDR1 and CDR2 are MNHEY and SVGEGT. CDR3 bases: TGTGCCAGCACCAACAGGGTATGGAACACTGAAGCTTTCTTT. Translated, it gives CASTNRVWNTEAFF.

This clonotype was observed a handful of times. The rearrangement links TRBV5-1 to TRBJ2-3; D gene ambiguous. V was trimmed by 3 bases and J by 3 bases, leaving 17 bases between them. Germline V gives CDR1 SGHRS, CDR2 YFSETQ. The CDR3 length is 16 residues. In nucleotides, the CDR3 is TGCGCCAGCAGCTCTACCGGGCCCGAAGAGACAGATACGCAGTATTTT. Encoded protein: CASSSTGPEETDTQYF.

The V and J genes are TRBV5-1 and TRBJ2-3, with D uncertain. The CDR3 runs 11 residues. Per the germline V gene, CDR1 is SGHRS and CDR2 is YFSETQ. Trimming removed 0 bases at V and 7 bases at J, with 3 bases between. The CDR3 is CASSLENTQYF. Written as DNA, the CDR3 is TGCGCCAGCAGCTTGGAGAATACGCAGTATTTT.

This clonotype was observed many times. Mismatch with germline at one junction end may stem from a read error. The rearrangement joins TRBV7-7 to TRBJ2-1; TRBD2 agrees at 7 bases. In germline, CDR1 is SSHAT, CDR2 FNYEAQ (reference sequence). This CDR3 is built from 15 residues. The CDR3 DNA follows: TGTGCTAGCAGCCCCTGGGGGGGGAAAGGCAATGAGCAGTTCTTC. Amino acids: CASSPWGGKGNEQFF.

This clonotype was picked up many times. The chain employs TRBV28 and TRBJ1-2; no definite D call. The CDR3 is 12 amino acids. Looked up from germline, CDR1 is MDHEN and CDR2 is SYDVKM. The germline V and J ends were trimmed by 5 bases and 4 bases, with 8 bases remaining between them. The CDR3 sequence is CASSAAVYGYTF. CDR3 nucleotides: TGTGCCAGCAGTGCGGCAGTCTATGGCTACACCTTC.

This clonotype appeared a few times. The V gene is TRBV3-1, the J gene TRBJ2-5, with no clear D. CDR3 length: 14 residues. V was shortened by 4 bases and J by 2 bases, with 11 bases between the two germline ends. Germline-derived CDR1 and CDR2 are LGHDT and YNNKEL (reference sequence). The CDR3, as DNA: TGTGCCAGCAGCCCGCGGACCTATCAAGAGACCCAGTACTTC. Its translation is CASSPRTYQETQYF.

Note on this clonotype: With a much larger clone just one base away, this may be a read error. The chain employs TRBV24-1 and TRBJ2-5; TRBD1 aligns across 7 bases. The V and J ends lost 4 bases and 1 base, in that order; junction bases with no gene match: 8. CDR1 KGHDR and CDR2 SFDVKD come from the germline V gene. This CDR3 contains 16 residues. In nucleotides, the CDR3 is TGTGCCACCAGTGAATCGAGGGGGCCCAGCCAAGAGACCCAGTACTTC. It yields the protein CATSESRGPSQETQYF.

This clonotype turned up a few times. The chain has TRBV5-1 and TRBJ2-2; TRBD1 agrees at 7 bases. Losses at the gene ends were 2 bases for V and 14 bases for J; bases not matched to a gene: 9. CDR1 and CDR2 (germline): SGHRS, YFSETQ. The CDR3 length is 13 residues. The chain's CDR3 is CASSFTGAGALFF. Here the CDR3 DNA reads TGCGCCAGCAGCTTCACAGGGGCTGGGGCCCTGTTTTTT.